Each of the 10 T cell receptor beta chains below was sequenced from the same sample in a study of naive and memory T cell subsets (TCRdb year 2017). What the work shows at the level of the full study, not this receptor alone: A few larger clonotypes were present in naive repertoires, particularly the CD8 repertoires, and these clonotypes were possibly memory cells re-expressing CD45RA.

These receptors' targets are unknown. The library was obtained by UMI-ligation and nested PCR. Sequencing instrument: Illumina MiSeq. An equimolar mix of two oligonucleotides covering both TRBC1 and TRBC2 was used as the beta constant-region primer. Four rounds of PCR, combining the SP2 primer with nested alpha and beta constant-region primers, were used to amplify the ligated cDNA. The raw public reads went through TCRdb reprocessing: fastp at Q25, MiXCR clone calling, in-frame beta chains kept. Rows with one shared CDR3 protein collapse into an entry with the most common genes and DNA. This sample gives 150,000 or so distinct CDR3 sequences in total; roughly 20% of them show up just once. The top ten hold roughly 0.1% of the sample. The sample was naive CD4+ T cells from blood. According to the study, the label for this sample's cell subset or site signals: naive T cells, CD45RA high CD27+. These receptors were taken from a human donor in good health.

V usage is TRBV6-5 and J usage is TRBJ1-5; D might be TRBD1 (6 bases). Germline CDR1 reads MNHEY; CDR2 reads SVGAGI. V was cut by 8 bases and J by 2 bases, with 10 bases left in between. The CDR3 is 13 residues long. CDR3 in DNA: TGTGCCAGCCGCAGGGGAGGCAATCAGCCCCAGCATTTT. Protein product: CASRRGGNQPQHF.

V and J are TRBV24-1 and TRBJ2-1; 11 bases agree with TRBD2. Germline-derived CDR1 and CDR2 are KGHDR and SFDVKD. V gave up 3 bases and J gave up 3 bases; unmatched junction bases: 3. The CDR3 length is 16 residues. The CDR3, as DNA: TGTGCCACCAGTGATCCTAGCGGGAGGCGCTACAATGAGCAGTTCTTC. This codes for CATSDPSGRRYNEQFF.

This sequence joins TRBV20-1 and TRBJ2-2; D ambiguous. V lost 0 bases to trimming and J lost 0 bases, with 11 bases between them. This CDR3 region has 16 residues. The germline gives CDR1 DFQATT, CDR2 SNEGSKA (reference sequence). DNA of the CDR3: TGCAGTGCTAGAGATTCCGCTCGAACGAACACCGGGGAGCTGTTTTTT. This translates into CSARDSARTNTGELFF.

This clonotype was seen more than once but under ten times. The gene calls are TRBV7-9 and TRBJ2-2; maybe TRBD1 (6 bases). The CDR3 length is 14 residues. Germline V CDR1 and CDR2: SEHNR, FQNEAQ (reference sequence). Trimming left V 4 bases short and J 6 bases short, with 12 bases between. The CDR3 is CASSSSPGAGELFF. The CDR3 nucleotides are TGTGCCAGCAGCTCCAGTCCAGGGGCCGGGGAGCTGTTTTTT.

There are many counts of this clonotype. This chain connects TRBV29-1 to TRBJ1-2, with D unresolved. Trimming pared 2 bases from V and 4 bases from J, leaving 8 bases between. Germline CDR1 reads SQVTM; CDR2 reads ANQGSEA. The CDR3 runs to 12 residues. The CDR3 nucleotides are TGCAGCGTTGAAAAGGGCGTCTATGGCTACACCTTC. This codes for CSVEKGVYGYTF.

The table lists this clonotype with many counts. The V gene is TRBV12-3 or TRBV12-4, the J gene TRBJ2-1; 7 nucleotides agree with TRBD1. Unmatched junction bases numbered 7, after V lost 1 base and J lost 4 bases. The CDR3 sequence is 16 residues long. CDR3: CASSLVVSGGYNEQFF. In nucleotides, the CDR3 is TGTGCCAGCAGTTTAGTTGTTTCAGGGGGATACAATGAGCAGTTCTTC.

This clonotype was found many times. V usage is TRBV7-6 and J usage is TRBJ2-5; either TRBD1 or TRBD2 may fit D (5 bases each). V lost 1 base and J 4 bases, leaving 13 bases between the germline ends. Germline-derived CDR1 and CDR2 are SGHVS and FNYEAQ. The CDR3 is 15 residues long. Here the CDR3 DNA reads TGTGCCAGCAGCTTAGTTGGGACCCCGCGAGAGACCCAGTACTTC. This encodes CASSLVGTPRETQYF.

The chain recombines TRBV30 with TRBJ2-1; tentative D call: TRBD1 (5 bases). Germline V lookup: CDR1 GTSNPN, CDR2 SVGIG (reference sequence). V gave up 2 bases and J gave up 10 bases, with 12 bases separating them. The CDR3 length is 12 residues. The CDR3 protein is CAWSRGGNEQFF. The CDR3 DNA reads TGTGCCTGGAGTAGGGGTGGAAACGAGCAGTTCTTC. Drawing the rest from reference TRBV30 and TRBJ2-1, the complete variable domain is SQTIHQWPATLVQPVGSPLSLECTVEGTSNPNLYWYRQAAGRGLQLLFYSVGIGQISSEVPQNLSASRPQDRQFILSSKKLLLSDSGFYLCAWSRGGNEQFFGPGTRLTVL.

This clonotype has at least ten counts. This rearrangement joins TRBV29-1 to TRBJ2-1; possible D gene TRBD2, 6 bases. This CDR3 comprises 14 residues. Germline-derived CDR1 and CDR2 are SQVTM and ANQGSEA. The V gene lost 7 bases and the J gene lost 2 bases, with 15 bases spanning the gap. As DNA, the CDR3 is TGCAGCGCTGCTCGGACTACTACCTACAATGAGCAGTTCTTC. It translates to CSAARTTTYNEQFF.

This clonotype has just one count. J is TRBJ2-3 and V is TRBV11-3; D tentatively reads TRBD1 or TRBD2 (5 bases each). Germline assignment: CDR1 SGHNT and CDR2 YENEEA. The germline V and J ends were trimmed by 5 bases and 0 bases, with 15 bases remaining between them. The CDR3 is 16 residues long. The CDR3 DNA follows: TGTGCCAGCAGCGAACAAGGGACGTCAAGCACAGATACGCAGTATTTT. It translates to CASSEQGTSSTDTQYF.